These 14 T cell receptor beta chains were all obtained from the same sample, sequenced in a study of CD8+ T cells in alopecia areata. TCR sequencing used cDNA made by reverse transcription of extracted RNA. The data were produced by immunoSEQ multiplex PCR, yet TCRdb's version contains in-frame clones alone and is incomplete. Of more than 85,000 clones listed, around two fifths are singletons. Sequenced input: CD4+ T cells sorted from blood. These receptors all come from a human donor with alopecia areata.

The chain recombines TRBV29-1 with TRBJ2-3; the D gene is possibly TRBD1 (5 bases). V shed 5 bases and J shed 2 bases, with 14 bases lying between them. The CDR3 consists of 14 residues. In germline, CDR1 is SQVTM, CDR2 ANQGSEA. This CDR3 reads CSVRAAGFTDTQYF. In nucleotides, the CDR3 is TGCAGCGTTAGGGCAGCAGGGTTCACAGATACGCAGTATTTT.

This clone was detected only a few times. The rearrangement links TRBV5-1 to TRBJ2-7; D is tentatively TRBD1 or TRBD2 (5 bases each). The length of the CDR3 is 14 residues. V lost 1 base, J lost 6 bases, and 14 bases lay in between. Looked up from germline, CDR1 is SGHRS and CDR2 is YFSETQ. The CDR3 DNA sequence: TGCGCCAGCAGCTTGAGCCCCCGGGACGTCGAGCAGTACTTC. This codes for CASSLSPRDVEQYF.

This clone was observed a handful of times. The chain has TRBV28 and TRBJ2-1; TRBD1 matches 7 bases. The CDR3 spans 17 residues. Per the germline V gene, CDR1 is MDHEN and CDR2 is SYDVKM. V was pared by 1 base and J by 4 bases, with 10 bases of the junction left unmatched. The CDR3 DNA reads as TGTGCCAGCAGTTTATATGGGAGACAGGGCCTTTACAATGAGCAGTTCTTC. Protein sequence: CASSLYGRQGLYNEQFF.

The chain couples TRBV30 to TRBJ2-1; TRBD1 aligns across 7 bases. CDR3 length: 14 amino acids. CDR1 and CDR2 from the germline V gene are GTSNPN and SVGIG (reference sequence). Unmatched junction bases numbered 5, after V lost 2 bases and J lost 4 bases. CDR3 amino acids: CAWSSTGFYNEQFF. As DNA, the CDR3 is TGTGCCTGGAGTTCGACAGGGTTTTACAATGAGCAGTTCTTC. The full variable domain, rest sourced from reference TRBV30 and TRBJ2-1, is SQTIHQWPATLVQPVGSPLSLECTVEGTSNPNLYWYRQAAGRGLQLLFYSVGIGQISSEVPQNLSASRPQDRQFILSSKKLLLSDSGFYLCAWSSTGFYNEQFFGPGTRLTVL.

The V gene is TRBV5-1, the J gene TRBJ1-1; 10 bases match TRBD1. Germline values: CDR1 SGHRS, CDR2 YFSETQ. The CDR3 consists of 18 residues. The V gene end was trimmed by 1 base and the J gene end by 2 bases; junction bases not matched to a gene: 11. CDR3 DNA: TGCGCCAGCAGCTTGAGTATGGTGGACAGGGGGACTAACACTGAAGCTTTCTTT. Translated, it gives CASSLSMVDRGTNTEAFF.

This sequence joins TRBV29-1 and TRBJ2-7; D is perhaps TRBD1 (6 bases). The germline gives CDR1 SQVTM, CDR2 ANQGSEA. CDR3 size: 13 residues. V lost 6 bases, J lost 0 bases, and 12 bases lay in between. CDR3: CSVQGSSSYEQYF. The CDR3 nucleotides are TGCAGCGTACAGGGAAGCAGCTCCTACGAGCAGTACTTC.

This clone has more than one count but fewer than ten. The V gene is TRBV4-3, the J gene TRBJ2-3; D is undetermined. The ends were cut back, 0 bases at V and 3 bases at J, with 10 bases in the middle. The CDR3 has 15 residues. Germline CDR1 reads LGHNA; CDR2 reads YSLEER. The CDR3 nucleotides read TGCGCCAGCAGCCAAGACCGGTCGTCGACAGATACGCAGTATTTT. It translates to CASSQDRSSTDTQYF.

V gene TRBV7-8 combines with J gene TRBJ2-5, with D unresolved. V lost 10 bases to trimming and J lost 4 bases, with 1 base between them. Germline lookup yields CDR1 SGHVS and CDR2 FQNEAQ. The CDR3 consists of 8 residues. CDR3 bases: TGTGCCACAGAGACCCAGTACTTC. It specifies CATETQYF.

A few counts support this clone. This chain's CDR3 is CSVAGEDASTDTQYF. The CDR3 nucleotides are TGCAGCGTTGCGGGTGAGGACGCTAGCACAGATACGCAGTATTTT. V gene TRBV29-1 combines with J gene TRBJ2-3; D unresolved. V lost 4 bases and J 0 bases, leaving 14 bases between the germline ends. The CDR3 totals 15 residues. Per the germline V gene, CDR1 is SQVTM and CDR2 is ANQGSEA.

V usage is TRBV6-5 and J usage is TRBJ1-2; D is undetermined. The CDR3 extends over 15 amino acids. Deletions cut 0 bases from V and 5 bases from J, with 13 bases between. From germline, CDR1 is MNHEY and CDR2 SVGAGI. CDR3 nucleotide sequence: TGTGCCAGCAGTTACTCCTGGACGGATAGTTATGGCTACACCTTC. Translation: CASSYSWTDSYGYTF.

This chain links TRBV2 with TRBJ2-1; TRBD1 aligns across 8 bases. CDR1 SNHLY and CDR2 FYNNEI come from the germline V gene. The CDR3 sequence is 14 residues long. The J segment lost 3 bases and the V segment lost 4 bases, leaving 2 bases of the junction unmatched. CDR3 loop: CASSGDRYYNEQFF. CDR3 nucleotides: TGTGCCAGCAGTGGGGACAGGTACTACAATGAGCAGTTCTTC.

This clone turned up a few times. J is TRBJ2-7 and V is TRBV28; D gene unclear. CDR1 and CDR2 from the germline V gene are MDHEN and SYDVKM. Trimming shortened V by 7 bases and J by 2 bases, and 6 bases separated the two germline ends. The CDR3 consists of 11 residues. CDR3 bases: TGTGCCAGCAATTCCCCCTACGAGCAGTACTTC. This codes for CASNSPYEQYF.

The V and J genes are TRBV7-2 and TRBJ2-5, with 7 nucleotides matching TRBD2. This CDR3 is 14 amino acids long. Germline V gene data show CDR1 as SGHTA and CDR2 as FQGNSA. J was trimmed by 4 bases and V by 5 bases; bases with no gene match: 7. The CDR3 DNA sequence: TGTGCCAGCAGCCCCAGGACTAGTCGAGAGACCCAGTACTTC. It codes for CASSPRTSRETQYF.

This chain links TRBV4-1 with TRBJ2-3; D gene uncertain. V dropped 3 bases and J dropped 3 bases, with 4 bases sitting between them. Per the germline V gene, CDR1 is MGHRA and CDR2 is YSYEKL. This CDR3 has 12 amino acids. Written as DNA, the CDR3 is TGCGCCAGCAGCCAGCAGACAGATACGCAGTATTTT. It yields the protein CASSQQTDTQYF.